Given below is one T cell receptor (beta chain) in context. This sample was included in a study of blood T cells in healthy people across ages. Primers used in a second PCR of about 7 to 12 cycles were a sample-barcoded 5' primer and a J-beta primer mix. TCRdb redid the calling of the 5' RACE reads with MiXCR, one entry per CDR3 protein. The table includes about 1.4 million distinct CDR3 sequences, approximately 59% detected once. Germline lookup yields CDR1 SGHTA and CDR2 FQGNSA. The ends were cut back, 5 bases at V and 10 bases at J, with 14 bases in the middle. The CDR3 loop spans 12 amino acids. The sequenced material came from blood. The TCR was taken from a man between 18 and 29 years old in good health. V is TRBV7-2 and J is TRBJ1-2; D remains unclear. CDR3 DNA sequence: TGTGCCAGCAGCGCAGACACGTTCGACTACACCTTC. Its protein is CASSADTFDYTF.